A single sample is the source of the 5 T cell receptor beta chains below, sequenced in a study of response to subunit inactivated influenza vaccine. TCRdb re-analysed the RT-PCR reads in MiXCR, keeping a single row per CDR3 protein. The table records hundreds of thousands of distinct CDR3 sequences, around 16% of them present only once. Sequences were derived from PBMCs from blood, sampled 11 to 12 days after vaccination. Source of these receptors: a man between 45 and 60 years old who received an inactivated influenza vaccine.

This chain connects TRBV24-1 to TRBJ2-7; no definite D call. The germline V and J ends were trimmed by 4 bases and 9 bases, with 9 bases remaining between them. The CDR3 spans 11 residues. From germline, CDR1 is KGHDR and CDR2 SFDVKD. The CDR3 reads CATSEFGRQYF. CDR3 sequence (DNA): TGTGCCACCAGTGAATTCGGTAGGCAGTACTTC.

The V and J genes are TRBV25-1 and TRBJ2-7; 7 positions match TRBD2. The V gene end was trimmed by 3 bases and the J gene end by 3 bases; junction bases not matched to a gene: 5. The CDR3 is 14 amino acids. The germline V gene encodes CDR1 MGHDK and CDR2 SYGVNS. This CDR3 is CASSEAGEIYEQYF. The CDR3 coding sequence is TGTGCCAGCAGTGAGGCGGGAGAGATCTACGAGCAGTACTTC.

The chain couples TRBV11-2 to TRBJ1-1; 8 nucleotides match TRBD1. The CDR3 length is 16 residues. V lost 0 bases to trimming and J lost 1 base; unmatched junction nucleotides: 4. Germline V gene lookup returns CDR1 SGHAT and CDR2 FQNNGV. DNA of the CDR3: TGTGCCAGCAGCTTAGATCGGACAGGGACGAACACTGAAGCTTTCTTT. Its protein is CASSLDRTGTNTEAFF.

This chain joins TRBV5-1 and TRBJ2-3, with 7 bases that match TRBD1. This CDR3 is 17 amino acids long. CDR1 is SGHRS and CDR2 is YFSETQ in the germline V gene. Trimming cost V 1 base and J 1 base; bases outside gene matches: 9. CDR3 in DNA: TGCGCCAGCAGCTTGAGGGGACAGTCTGGAGGCACAGATACGCAGTATTTT. This sequence encodes CASSLRGQSGGTDTQYF.

This clonotype has a count of ten or more. This chain links TRBV6-1 with TRBJ2-6, with D unclear. V was shortened by 1 base and J by 2 bases, with 9 bases between the two germline ends. This CDR3 spans 16 amino acids. Germline lookup yields CDR1 MNHNS and CDR2 SASEGT. The CDR3 DNA is TGTGCCAGCAGTGAAGTTTTTTGGGCTGGGGCCAACGTCCTGACTTTC. This codes for CASSEVFWAGANVLTF.